This T cell receptor (beta chain) comes out of a study of blood T cell repertoires in COVID-19. Across the study: The analysed material was cDNA or gDNA that came from T cells, B-cell-depleted T cells, or PBMCs.

The CDR3 covers 12 residues. The germline V and J ends were trimmed by 3 bases and 4 bases, with 6 bases remaining between them. Germline CDR1 reads SEHNR; CDR2 reads FQNEAQ (reference sequence). Participants had their cohort set by participant-reported clinical history. Recovery among Cohort 3 donors was established by two negative PCRs, clearance, or symptom resolution. In the study's own analysis: By means of reference gene primer amplification, nucleated cell counts were estimated. Generated by immunoSEQ multiplex PCR, the TCRdb table keeps only in-frame clones and is missing some. D and trimming were read from the DNA, whereas the V and J calls and clone size are those reported in that table. The table shows fewer than 350,000 clones, with 85% occurring only once.

The sequenced material came from PBMCs or T cells enriched from blood (not recorded which). The sequence derives from a woman aged 45 to 65 who had recovered from COVID-19. The J gene is TRBJ1-2, the V gene TRBV7-9; perhaps TRBD1 as D (5 bases). This CDR3 is CASSLDIYGYTF. As DNA, the CDR3 is TGTGCCAGCAGCTTGGACATCTATGGCTACACCTTC.